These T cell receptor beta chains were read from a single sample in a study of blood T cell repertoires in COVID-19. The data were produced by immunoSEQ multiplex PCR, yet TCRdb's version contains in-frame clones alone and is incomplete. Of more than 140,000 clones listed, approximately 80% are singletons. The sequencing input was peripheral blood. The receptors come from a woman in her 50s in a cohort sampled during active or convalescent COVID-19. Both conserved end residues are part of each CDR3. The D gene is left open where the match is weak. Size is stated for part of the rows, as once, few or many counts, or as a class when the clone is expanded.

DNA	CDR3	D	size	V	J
TGTGCCTGGAGTTGGGGGACAGAAGCTTTCTTT	CAWSWGTEAFF	.	.	TRBV30	TRBJ1-1
TGTGCCAGCAGCCAAGGGTGGGCGAGGGTCTCACCCCTCCACTTT	CASSQGWARVSPLHF	.	once	TRBV3-1/TRBV3-2	TRBJ1-6
TGCGCCAGCAGCCAAGTTCAGCAGGGGGCGCAGGAGACCCAGTACTTC	CASSQVQQGAQETQYF	TRBD1	.	TRBV4-1	TRBJ2-5
TGTGCCAGCAGCTTAGTAGCAGGGGGAAATGAAAAACTGTTTTTT	CASSLVAGGNEKLFF	TRBD1	.	TRBV7-2	TRBJ1-4
TGTGCCAGCACCAGGACTAGCGGGGGTGAGCAGTTCTTC	CASTRTSGGEQFF	TRBD2	.	TRBV12-3/TRBV12-4	TRBJ2-1
TGTGCCAGCACCCTTTGGGGCAGGGAAAAACTGTTTTTT	CASTLWGREKLFF	.	.	TRBV12-3/TRBV12-4	TRBJ1-4
TGTGCCAGCAGTTTATCGGCACTAGCGGGGCAAGAGACCCAGTACTTC	CASSLSALAGQETQYF	TRBD2	.	TRBV27	TRBJ2-5
TGCAGTGCTAGTTCAGGGGGCGGCTACACCTTC	CSASSGGGYTF	TRBD1	.	TRBV20-1	TRBJ1-2
TGTGCCAGCATGGCTAGCGGGGGGGCAAAGACCCAGTACTTC	CASMASGGAKTQYF	TRBD2	.	TRBV28	TRBJ2-5
TGTGCCAGCAGCCTGACAGGGACGAACACCGGGGAGCTGTTTTTT	CASSLTGTNTGELFF	TRBD1	.	TRBV11-3	TRBJ2-2
TGCAGCGTTGTTACCGCCGGGACAGGCTATGGCTACACCTTC	CSVVTAGTGYGYTF	TRBD1	few	TRBV29-1	TRBJ1-2
TGTGCCAGCAGCGTAGGGGGACAGATCACTGAAGCTTTCTTT	CASSVGGQITEAFF	TRBD1	once	TRBV9	TRBJ1-1
TGCGCCAGCAGATCCGCGGGGGCAGGGGAGACCCAGTACTTC	CASRSAGAGETQYF	.	.	TRBV5-1	TRBJ2-5
TGTGCCAGCAGTTACGCGGGGTCTGTACCCCTCCACTTT	CASSYAGSVPLHF	.	once	TRBV6-5	TRBJ1-6
TGTGCCAGCAGCTTAGGTACTAGTCCCCAAGAGACCCAGTACTTC	CASSLGTSPQETQYF	.	.	TRBV7-2	TRBJ2-5
TGTGCCAGCAGTTCGGTCGAGAACTATGGCTACACCTTC	CASSSVENYGYTF	.	.	TRBV6-5	TRBJ1-2
TGCGCCAGCAGCCAACCAGTTGCGGAGTCCACCATATATTTT	CASSQPVAESTIYF	.	.	TRBV4-3	TRBJ1-3